Listed below are T cell receptor beta chains from one sample, sequenced in a study of blood T cell repertoires in COVID-19. The data were produced by immunoSEQ multiplex PCR, yet TCRdb's version contains in-frame clones alone and is incomplete. Altogether hundreds of thousands of clones are present, about 90% being singletons, with the ten largest covering about 3%. Material for sequencing was peripheral blood. These receptors were taken from a woman aged 30 to 39 with COVID-19, enrolled during active disease. CDR3s leave out the opening cysteine and the closing phenylalanine or tryptophan. The order of the fields is J gene, V gene, CDR3 protein.

>TRBJ2-7|TRBV19
ASSMWQGSSEQY
>TRBJ2-1|TRBV5-4
AIPRSPTSGPSSYNEQF
>TRBJ2-2|TRBV6-6
ASRVSGNTGELF
>TRBJ1-2|TRBV7-2
ASSSEGGTGRTYT
>TRBJ1-2|TRBV7-9
ASSLQGRGGYT
>TRBJ2-2|TRBV19
ASSTLGTNTGELF
>TRBJ2-3|TRBV7-2
ASSKFTTSGYRSTDTQY
>TRBJ2-1|TRBV5-4
ASKQGLEQF
>TRBJ2-7|TRBV4-1
ASSGNFGRGASYEQY
>TRBJ2-1|TRBV11-2
ASSAIRLAGTRNEQF
>TRBJ2-7|TRBV28
ASRPSGRGKYEQY
>TRBJ2-2|TRBV27
ASSLHNTGELF
>TRBJ1-5|TRBV5-4
ASSLGPNSNQPQH
>TRBJ2-2|TRBV29-1
SVLPGGANTGELF
>TRBJ2-6|TRBV29-1
SVRLGANVLT
>TRBJ1-1|TRBV27
ASSSTSQPSRVRNTEAF
>TRBJ2-1|TRBV18
ASSPLAPGGGASNEQF
>TRBJ1-3|TRBV30
GRYSGNTIY